Shown below are 18 T cell receptor beta chains from a single sample sequenced in a study of CD8 T cells in ankylosing spondylitis. These TCRs' antigens remain unknown. Points from the study as a whole: Characteristic, it appeared, of ankylosing spondylitis blood was a TCR beta motif of roughly 8 highly homologous variants.

A single record per CDR3 protein comes from TCRdb applying MiXCR to the 5' RACE reads. This sample yields approximately 500,000 distinct CDR3 sequences, of which more than 9.5% are seen a single time; under 7.5% belongs to the top ten. The sample consisted of blood, either unsorted or a sorted T cell fraction (not recorded which). The receptors here all came from a male donor with ankylosing spondylitis.

This clonotype was counted a few times. The genes are TRBV6-1 and TRBJ1-2; D is uncertain. Per germline, CDR1 MNHNS and CDR2 SASEGT. CDR3 length: 14 amino acids. V lost 7 bases to trimming and J lost 5 bases, with 17 bases between them. The CDR3 here is CASTRSPLVYGYTF. The CDR3 DNA reads TGTGCCAGCACCCGCTCCCCTTTGGTATATGGCTACACCTTC.

Note on this clonotype: Because the CDR3's place on the DNA is in doubt, the DNA is left out and the CDR3 is given as listed by TCRdb. This chain connects TRBV28 to TRBJ2-1; the table calls TRBD2, which could not be checked here. Germline V gene sequence: CDR1 MDHEN, CDR2 SYDVKM. Inclusive of both ends, the CDR3 amounts to 17 amino acids. The CDR3 region is CASSSSLATVSSYEQFF.

The chain uses TRBV27 and TRBJ2-1, with D tentatively TRBD2 (5 bases). Trimming took 5 bases from V and 3 from J, leaving 20 bases between them. CDR1 is MNHEY and CDR2 is SMNVEV in the germline V gene (reference sequence). The CDR3 covers 17 residues. The CDR3 bases are TGTGCCAGCAGTCCCTGGGCAAGTAGCGCCCGCTACAATGAGCAGTTCTTC. As protein: CASSPWASSARYNEQFF.

This clonotype occurred a few times. The chain has TRBV5-1 and TRBJ2-3; TRBD2 matches 7 bases. CDR1 and CDR2 from the germline V gene are SGHRS and YFSETQ. Germline trimming cut 7 bases from V and 4 bases from J; bases unmatched to any gene: 12. The CDR3 covers 15 residues. The CDR3 sequence: CASYDPQAGADTQYF. For the CDR3, the DNA is TGCGCCAGCTACGATCCGCAGGCGGGGGCAGATACGCAGTATTTT.

The gene calls are TRBV7-8 and TRBJ1-3; 7 bases are shared with TRBD1. Trimming took 8 bases from V and 1 from J; bases not matched to a gene: 5. This CDR3 spans 14 amino acids. The V gene's germline CDR1 is SGHVS and CDR2 FQNEAQ. The CDR3 is CASATGHSGNTIYF. DNA of the CDR3: TGTGCCAGCGCGACAGGGCATTCTGGAAACACCATATATTTT.

The gene calls are TRBV2 and TRBJ2-1; 9 nucleotides match TRBD2. CDR1 is SNHLY, CDR2 FYNNEI, per germline. CDR3 length: 15 amino acids. V was pared by 4 bases and J by 10 bases, with 11 bases of the junction left unmatched. CDR3 sequence reads: CASSGAGGPSGEQFF. CDR3 coding DNA: TGTGCCAGCAGTGGGGCGGGAGGGCCATCGGGGGAGCAGTTCTTC. Looking up the rest from reference TRBV2 and TRBJ2-1 gives the full variable domain: EPEVTQTPSHQVTQMGQEVILRCVPISNHLYFYWYRQILGQKVEFLVSFYNNEISEKSEIFDDQFSVERPDGSNFTLKIRSTKLEDSAMYFCASSGAGGPSGEQFFGPGTRLTVL.

The chain couples TRBV10-3 to TRBJ2-1, with unresolved D. Germline CDR1 and CDR2: ENHRY and SYGVKD. This CDR3 comprises 13 residues. Trimming pared 8 bases from V and 3 bases from J, leaving 11 bases between. This CDR3 is CAILISLYNEQFF. DNA for the CDR3: TGTGCCATCCTAATAAGCCTCTACAATGAGCAGTTCTTC.

The sample holds a few counts of this clonotype. The genes are TRBV12-3 or TRBV12-4 and TRBJ1-1; possible D gene TRBD1, 6 bases. The CDR3 totals 12 residues. Between the trimmed V and J ends, which lost 9 bases and 11 bases, there was a span of 19 bases. The CDR3: CASRLGGLGAFF. CDR3 DNA sequence: TGTGCCAGTCGACTGGGGGGGCTGGGGGCTTTCTTT.

This clonotype was observed a handful of times. V and J are TRBV20-1 and TRBJ2-1; 9 positions match TRBD2. Unmatched junction bases numbered 5, after V lost 4 bases and J lost 7 bases. Germline CDR1 is DFQATT and CDR2 is SNEGSKA (reference sequence). This CDR3 has 13 residues. This CDR3 is CSAKSGRLNEQFF. CDR3 sequence (DNA): TGCAGTGCTAAAAGCGGGAGGTTGAATGAGCAGTTCTTC.

This chain uses TRBV5-1 with TRBJ1-2; 9 bases fit TRBD1. This CDR3 comprises 16 residues. J gave up 10 bases and V 0 bases, and 13 bases lay outside the gene matches. Germline assignment: CDR1 SGHRS and CDR2 YFSETQ. CDR3 sequence: CASSLADAGTGFAYTF. As DNA, the CDR3 is TGCGCCAGCAGCTTGGCCGATGCCGGGACAGGGTTCGCCTACACCTTC.

This clonotype was recorded many times. The chain links TRBV7-2 to TRBJ1-2; D is ambiguous. The CDR3 has 14 amino acids. Germline V gene sequence: CDR1 SGHTA, CDR2 FQGNSA. Between the trimmed V and J ends, which lost 5 bases and 0 bases, there was a span of 10 bases. CDR3 nucleotide sequence: TGTGCCAGCAGCCCCCACAGTGCTAACTATGGCTACACCTTC. This translates into CASSPHSANYGYTF.

This clonotype was observed a few times. V usage is TRBV6-5 and J usage is TRBJ1-6; TRBD1 matches at 8 bases. The CDR3 covers 17 residues. Germline values: CDR1 MNHEY, CDR2 SVGAGI. V lost 2 bases and J lost 11; bases outside the gene matches: 14. The CDR3 sequence is CASSYGAGGIPYAPLHF. The DNA for the CDR3 is TGTGCCAGCAGTTACGGGGCAGGGGGCATTCCTTACGCACCCCTCCACTTT.

In its sample, this clonotype was seen a few times. The chain recombines TRBV20-1 with TRBJ2-3; tentative D call: TRBD2 (6 bases). CDR1 is DFQATT, CDR2 SNEGSKA, per germline (reference sequence). The CDR3 contains 14 residues. V was shortened by 3 bases and J by 0 bases, with 10 bases between the two germline ends. The CDR3: CSARLEGSTDTQYF. In DNA, the CDR3 is TGCAGTGCTAGGTTGGAGGGGAGCACAGATACGCAGTATTTT.

The chain has TRBV7-2 and TRBJ1-1, with D unclear. Per the germline V gene, CDR1 is SGHTA and CDR2 is FQGNSA. V dropped 1 base and J dropped 0 bases, with 9 bases sitting between them. The CDR3 consists of 15 residues. CDR3 protein: CASSLGSGMNTEAFF. The CDR3 DNA reads as TGTGCCAGCAGCTTAGGATCGGGGATGAACACTGAAGCTTTCTTT.

This sequence joins TRBV7-2 and TRBJ1-2, with 9 bases that match TRBD1. With 10 bases clipped from V and 3 bases from J, the junction kept 3 bases outside the gene matches. Germline CDR1 and CDR2: SGHTA and FQGNSA. The CDR3 has 12 residues. CDR3 DNA sequence: TGTGCCATCCGGACAGGGGACTATGGCTACACCTTC. It is translated as CAIRTGDYGYTF. The full variable domain, its missing parts supplied by reference TRBV7-2 and TRBJ1-2, is GAGVSQSPSNKVTEKGKDVELRCDPISGHTALYWYRQSLGQGLEFLIYFQGNSAPDKSGLPSDRFSAERTGGSVSTLTIQRTQQEDSAVYLCAIRTGDYGYTFGSGTRLTVV.

The gene calls are TRBV6-4 and TRBJ2-3; 10 bases are a match to TRBD2. Trimming at V came to 4 bases and at J to 3 bases, leaving 7 bases not matched to a gene. The CDR3 contains 16 residues. Germline V lookup: CDR1 MRHNA, CDR2 SNTAGT. CDR3 nucleotides: TGTGCCAGCAGTGGTTTAGCGGGAGGAGGAACAGATACGCAGTATTTT. Translation gives CASSGLAGGGTDTQYF.

This chain joins TRBV7-9 and TRBJ1-1; 12 bases line up with TRBD1. The CDR3 runs 15 residues. The V gene's germline CDR1 is SEHNR and CDR2 FQNEAQ (reference sequence). The junction had 6 bases not matched to a gene; V was cut back by 1 base and J by 9 bases. CDR3 nucleotide sequence: TGTGCCAGCAGCTTAGAGGGGACAGGGGGCCCTCAAGCTTTCTTT. This sequence encodes CASSLEGTGGPQAFF.

Only a few counts were recorded for this clonotype. The chain recombines TRBV2 with TRBJ2-3, with 7 nucleotides matching TRBD2. Per germline, CDR1 SNHLY and CDR2 FYNNEI. This CDR3 has 14 residues. Trimming took 6 bases from V and 4 from J; bases not matched to a gene: 7. The CDR3 coding sequence is TGTGCCAGCAGGCGGGAGTTCCTCCCAGATACGCAGTATTTT. Protein: CASRREFLPDTQYF.